Listed below are T cell receptor beta chains from one sample, sequenced in a study of Graves' ophthalmopathy and Graves' hyperthyroidism. TCRdb passed the multiplex PCR reads through MiXCR, listing each CDR3 protein once. The table shows 200,000 to 250,000 distinct CDR3 sequences, with roughly 21% occurring only once. Sample: peripheral blood. These receptors all stem from a woman aged 45-60 years with Graves' ophthalmopathy. The CDR3 runs from the conserved cysteine through the conserved F or W. A D gene is named only where the DNA matches it firmly.

TRBV5-1,TRBD1,CASSGGGARTEAFF
TRBV7-2,.,CASSYLNTGELFF
TRBV5-4,.,CASSLAGTSGANVLTF
TRBV24-1,.,CATSDPDSETQYF
TRBV6-1,TRBD2,CASTKGTSGLYQETQYF
TRBV9,.,CASKRGGDTGELFF
TRBV12-3/TRBV12-4,.,CASIVAMNTEAFF
TRBV12-3/TRBV12-4,.,CASSLVEGGETQYF
TRBV28,TRBD1,CASSSRGLLGETQYF
TRBV6-5,.,CASRRTAGQETQYF
TRBV7-2,.,CASSATGTEQYF
TRBV20-1,.,CSASPGGSYNSPLHF
TRBV6-1,.,CASSVNIGLLHF
TRBV19,TRBD1,CASSATGTGDGYTF
TRBV20-1,.,CSAREWSRASSGELFF
TRBV6-1,TRBD1,CASSERTGGERGYTF
TRBV27,TRBD1,CASREGQGGSYGYTF
TRBV4-1,TRBD1,CASSRMPGQQETQYF
TRBV12-3/TRBV12-4,.,CASSHRAPRSEAFF
TRBV12-3/TRBV12-4,TRBD2,CASSLRGGRQTGETQYF
TRBV20-1,.,CSAPVLGAKVGEQYF
TRBV6-2/TRBV6-3,.,CASSTIKTGLYEQYF
TRBV19,.,CASSWEAKNIQYF
TRBV6-5,.,CASSYPDRGLSYEQYF
TRBV10-3,.,CAISESNREVSEQYF
TRBV28,.,CASSSDILNTGELFF
TRBV6-5,TRBD2,CASSSGTSVKETQYF
TRBV6-5,.,CASTQAYEQYF
TRBV5-1,.,CASSPDGGSYSYEQYF
TRBV20-1,TRBD1,CSAWDRGRGNTEAFF
TRBV6-4,.,CASSPRVSGPLTYGYTF
TRBV12-3/TRBV12-4,.,CASSLQGRVGGYTF
TRBV12-3/TRBV12-4,.,CASSFGGTTGELFF
TRBV20-1,.,CSVLAMGRTGSPLHF
TRBV6-2/TRBV6-3,.,CASRNSPNTEAFF
TRBV20-1,TRBD1,CSAPDRGGSPLHF
TRBV12-3/TRBV12-4,.,CASSYANNQPQHF
TRBV7-2,.,CASSLAARTAYEQYF
TRBV30,.,CAWKTVSNTGELFF
TRBV19,TRBD1,CASSSRDRIYNEQFF
TRBV10-2,.,CASSGGEIRETQYF
TRBV5-1,.,CASSLPPAGELFF
TRBV29-1,TRBD1,CSARGQVLSGYTF
TRBV29-1,.,CSVDRQNTEAFF
TRBV28,.,CASSLVTVNTGELFF
TRBV5-8,.,CASSLGHAGNYGYTF
TRBV6-1,.,CASTPDMYSGNTIYF
TRBV9,.,CASSAHMTQTRTEAFF
TRBV30,.,CAWSVRAVSGNTIYF
TRBV7-2,.,CASSRTIQETQYF
TRBV5-1,.,CASSLVLPGPSGETQYF
TRBV2,.,CASSGTSYGYTF
TRBV29-1,TRBD2,CSVELLAGAPGELFF
TRBV29-1,.,CSVEDPRDASYEQYF
TRBV10-3,TRBD1,CAISRDRDSGYTF
TRBV20-1,.,CSAHSGEPQETQYF
TRBV4-2,TRBD1,CASSQALGTGGEGTEAFF
TRBV20-1,.,CSARGSQDTLYGYTF
TRBV19,.,CASSYGTDGRPQHF